Below are 25 T cell receptor beta chains sequenced from a single sample in a study of T cell responses to AZD1222 COVID-19 vaccine. Generated by immunoSEQ multiplex PCR, the TCRdb table keeps only in-frame clones and is missing some. Seen here are 95,000 to 100,000 clones, around 87% observed once, and the top ten hold roughly 10%. This sample comprised peripheral blood, obtained 28 days after the second AZD1222 dose. Receptors were obtained from an adult who received the AZD1222 COVID-19 vaccine.

The chain employs TRBV6-5 and TRBJ1-6; D not certain. V dropped 11 bases and J dropped 0 bases, with 11 bases sitting between them. Germline V lookup: CDR1 MNHEY, CDR2 SVGAGI. The CDR3 loop spans 14 amino acids. The CDR3 here is CACQQSSYNSPLHF. For the CDR3, the DNA is TGTGCCTGCCAACAGAGCTCCTATAATTCACCCCTCCACTTT.

The rearrangement joins TRBV15 to TRBJ1-1; a possible D gene is TRBD1 (5 bases). Germline lookup yields CDR1 LNHNV and CDR2 YYDKDF (reference sequence). The CDR3 is made up of 17 amino acids. V lost 1 base, J lost 1 base, and 16 bases lay in between. The DNA for the CDR3 is TGTGCCACCAGCAGAGGCCCCGGGTTGCAGGGGAACACTGAAGCTTTCTTT. The encoded protein is CATSRGPGLQGNTEAFF.

This rearrangement joins TRBV25-1 to TRBJ2-1; TRBD2 aligns across 10 bases. With 2 bases clipped from V and 4 bases from J, the junction kept 11 bases outside the gene matches. The CDR3 totals 18 residues. The germline V gene encodes CDR1 MGHDK and CDR2 SYGVNS. The CDR3 protein is CASSERGASGRYYNEQFF. The CDR3 DNA reads as TGTGCCAGCAGTGAAAGGGGGGCTAGCGGGAGATATTACAATGAGCAGTTCTTC.

The gene calls are TRBV10-1 and TRBJ2-1, with 9 bases identical to TRBD2. Trimming took 0 bases from V and 12 from J; bases not matched to a gene: 6. CDR1 is WNHNN, CDR2 SYGVQD, per germline (reference sequence). The CDR3 extends over 14 amino acids. The CDR3 sequence: CASSESLAGLGQFF. DNA for the CDR3: TGCGCCAGCAGTGAGTCGCTAGCGGGGTTAGGGCAGTTCTTC.

The chain combines TRBV19 with TRBJ2-5; 7 nucleotides line up with TRBD2. CDR1 is LNHDA and CDR2 is SQIVND in the germline V gene (reference sequence). This CDR3 is 15 amino acids long. After removal of 5 bases from V and 1 base from J, the junction contained 7 bases not matched to a gene. The CDR3 is CASSPVGGSQETQYF. CDR3 DNA: TGTGCCAGTAGTCCCGTAGGCGGGAGCCAAGAGACCCAGTACTTC.

Remarks on this clone: The sample contains more than one DNA sequence encoding this CDR3. V is TRBV7-3 and J is TRBJ1-1, with D maybe TRBD1 (5 bases). The germline V and J ends were trimmed by 5 bases and 1 base, with 8 bases remaining between them. Germline V lookup: CDR1 SGHTA, CDR2 FQGTGA. CDR3 length: 13 amino acids. The CDR3 reads CASSPGTNTEAFF. The CDR3 DNA is TGTGCCAGCAGCCCCGGGACGAACACTGAAGCTTTCTTT. Full variable domain (rest looked up from reference TRBV7-3 and TRBJ1-1): GAGVSQTPSNKVTEKGKYVELRCDPISGHTALYWYRQSLGQGPEFLIYFQGTGAADDSGLPNDRFFAVRPEGSVSTLKIQRTERGDSAVYLCASSPGTNTEAFFGQGTRLTVV.

In its sample, this clone was seen once. This chain joins TRBV7-9 and TRBJ1-2; a weak D match, TRBD1 (6 bases). CDR1 is SEHNR and CDR2 is FQNEAQ in the germline V gene (reference sequence). This CDR3 comprises 13 residues. Between the trimmed V and J ends, which lost 9 bases and 2 bases, there was a span of 13 bases. CDR3 residues: CASSTGGNYGYTF. DNA for the CDR3: TGTGCCAGTAGTACCGGGGGCAACTATGGCTACACCTTC. Full variable domain (missing parts from reference TRBV7-9 and TRBJ1-2): DTGVSQNPRHKITKRGQNVTFRCDPISEHNRLYWYRQTLGQGPEFLTYFQNEAQLEKSRLLSDRFSAERPKGSFSTLEIQRTEQGDSAMYLCASSTGGNYGYTFGSGTRLTVV.

This chain connects TRBV11-2 to TRBJ1-3, with TRBD1 as a possible D gene (5 bases). The germline V gene encodes CDR1 SGHAT and CDR2 FQNNGV. V shed 1 base and J shed 0 bases, with 7 bases lying between them. CDR3 size: 15 residues. As DNA, the CDR3 is TGTGCCAGCAGCTTAGGGGACTTCTCTGGAAACACCATATATTTT. Protein sequence: CASSLGDFSGNTIYF. Combining the CDR3 with reference TRBV11-2 and TRBJ1-3 gives the whole variable domain EAGVAQSPRYKIIEKRQSVAFWCNPISGHATLYWYQQILGQGPKLLIQFQNNGVVDDSQLPKDRFSAERLKGVDSTLKIQPAKLEDSAVYLCASSLGDFSGNTIYFGEGSWLTVV.

The chain has TRBV30 and TRBJ1-2, with 7 bases aligning to TRBD1. CDR1 GTSNPN and CDR2 SVGIG come from the germline V gene (reference sequence). Trimming took 4 bases from V and 6 from J; bases not matched to a gene: 11. CDR3 length: 14 residues. The CDR3 bases are TGTGCCTGGATACACAGGGGATTTATACATGGCTACACCTTC. Protein sequence: CAWIHRGFIHGYTF. The entire variable domain, with the rest obtained from reference TRBV30 and TRBJ1-2, is as follows: SQTIHQWPATLVQPVGSPLSLECTVEGTSNPNLYWYRQAAGRGLQLLFYSVGIGQISSEVPQNLSASRPQDRQFILSSKKLLLSDSGFYLCAWIHRGFIHGYTFGSGTRLTVV.

This chain connects TRBV19 to TRBJ1-4; 7 bases line up with TRBD1. Trimming removed 5 bases from V and 1 base from J; junction bases left unmatched: 7. The CDR3 has 16 amino acids. Germline loops: CDR1 LNHDA, CDR2 SQIVND (reference sequence). In DNA form, the CDR3 reads TGTGCCAGTAGTCCATTCACAGGGGTAACTAATGAAAAACTGTTTTTT. Encoded protein: CASSPFTGVTNEKLFF.

The genes are TRBV2 and TRBJ1-2, with D tentatively TRBD1 (5 bases). Germline V lookup: CDR1 SNHLY, CDR2 FYNNEI. V shed 7 bases and J shed 4 bases, with 22 bases lying between them. The CDR3 sequence is 16 residues long. Here the CDR3 reads CASTLRGREGAYGYTF. Here the CDR3 DNA reads TGTGCCAGCACCCTCCGAGGCAGGGAGGGAGCCTATGGCTACACCTTC.

The V and J genes are TRBV7-9 and TRBJ2-7; 7 nucleotides match TRBD1. Germline loops: CDR1 SEHNR, CDR2 FQNEAQ (reference sequence). The CDR3 totals 15 residues. Trimming cost V 6 bases and J 6 bases; bases outside gene matches: 14. CDR3 sequence (DNA): TGTGCCAGCAGTTCTAAACAGGGGCCCTCGAGCGAGCAGTACTTC. Its translation: CASSSKQGPSSEQYF.

The chain carries TRBV7-9 and TRBJ1-4, with TRBD1 identical over 7 bases. From germline, CDR1 is SEHNR and CDR2 FQNEAQ (reference sequence). The CDR3 loop spans 18 amino acids. Trimming cost V 6 bases and J 8 bases; bases outside gene matches: 21. The CDR3 DNA reads TGTGCCAGCAGTCCGGACCGGGACAGCCTGACCCGCGGGGAAAAACTGTTTTTT. Translation gives CASSPDRDSLTRGEKLFF.

The J gene is TRBJ1-1, the V gene TRBV5-5; D is ambiguous. Germline CDR1 and CDR2: SGHKS and YYEKEE (reference sequence). The CDR3 is 13 residues long. The V end lost 5 bases, the J end lost 4 bases, and 12 bases lay between the germline ends. CDR3 in DNA: TGTGCCAGCAGTCCTACGTGGTCCACTGAAGCTTTCTTT. Protein: CASSPTWSTEAFF.

The V and J genes are TRBV11-2 and TRBJ2-4, with D uncertain. V was shortened by 2 bases and J by 11 bases, with 13 bases between the two germline ends. In germline, CDR1 is SGHAT, CDR2 FQNNGV. The CDR3 length is 13 residues. Here the CDR3 reads CASSLLQDVLQYF. As DNA, the CDR3 is TGTGCCAGCAGCTTACTCCAGGATGTACTTCAGTACTTC.

The chain has TRBV4-1 and TRBJ2-1, with 8 bases that match TRBD2. The CDR3 is 17 residues long. The V and J ends lost 4 bases and 5 bases, in that order; junction bases with no gene match: 13. Germline V gene data show CDR1 as MGHRA and CDR2 as YSYEKL. CDR3 nucleotides: TGCGCCAGCAGCCCTCGAGAGAGCGGGAGAAGGGACAATGAGCAGTTCTTC. Translation gives CASSPRESGRRDNEQFF.

The rearrangement uses TRBV7-2 and TRBJ1-5; D is uncertain. The V gene's germline CDR1 is SGHTA and CDR2 FQGNSA. This CDR3 has 16 residues. Trimming left V 5 bases short and J 1 base short, with 15 bases between. For the CDR3, the DNA is TGTGCCAGCAGCAATTCGGTATTTGGGAGCAATCAGCCCCAGCATTTT. Residues: CASSNSVFGSNQPQHF.

The chain is built from TRBV10-1 and TRBJ1-4; D is undetermined. Germline V gene data show CDR1 as WNHNN and CDR2 as SYGVQD (reference sequence). The V end was cut by 0 bases, the J end by 4 bases, with 12 bases between. This CDR3 region has 16 residues. The CDR3 DNA is TGCGCCAGCAGTGAGTCGGGTCGAGGACGTAATGAAAAACTGTTTTTT. This encodes CASSESGRGRNEKLFF.

This chain uses TRBV9 with TRBJ1-1; unclear D gene. The germline V gene encodes CDR1 SGDLS and CDR2 YYNGEE. Trimming removed 0 bases at V and 5 bases at J, with 8 bases between. This CDR3 spans 13 amino acids. DNA for the CDR3: TGTGCCAGCAGCGTAGGGGTGGTAACTGAAGCTTTCTTT. Translated: CASSVGVVTEAFF.

The chain uses TRBV9 and TRBJ1-1; 8 nucleotides align to TRBD1. Germline loops: CDR1 SGDLS, CDR2 YYNGEE. V was pared by 0 bases and J by 0 bases, with 7 bases of the junction left unmatched. CDR3 length: 17 residues. The CDR3 sequence is CASSVATGGTMNTEAFF. The CDR3 nucleotides are TGTGCCAGCAGCGTAGCTACAGGGGGTACCATGAACACTGAAGCTTTCTTT.

The rearrangement links TRBV19 to TRBJ1-1, with unresolved D. The CDR3 runs to 13 residues. Germline lookup yields CDR1 LNHDA and CDR2 SQIVND (reference sequence). Trimming took off 3 bases at V and 6 bases at J, with 11 bases between the two ends. CDR3 amino acids: CASSMRTDPEAFF. CDR3 sequence (DNA): TGTGCCAGTAGTATGCGGACCGATCCTGAAGCTTTCTTT. Looking up the rest from reference TRBV19 and TRBJ1-1 gives the full variable domain: DGGITQSPKYLFRKEGQNVTLSCEQNLNHDAMYWYRQDPGQGLRLIYYSQIVNDFQKGDIAEGYSVSREKKESFPLTVTSAQKNPTAFYLCASSMRTDPEAFFGQGTRLTVV.

This clone occurred a few times. The V and J genes are TRBV19 and TRBJ1-5; 12 bases fit TRBD1. CDR3 length: 15 amino acids. V dropped 8 bases and J dropped 5; count of bases not matched to a gene: 7. Germline CDR1 reads LNHDA; CDR2 reads SQIVND (reference sequence). CDR3 bases: TGTGCCAGTTCCCTCGGGACAGGGGGCCATCAGCCCCAGCATTTT. It encodes CASSLGTGGHQPQHF.

J is TRBJ2-5 and V is TRBV7-2; weak D call: TRBD2 (5 bases). The CDR3 is made up of 15 amino acids. Trimming cost V 5 bases and J 7 bases, with 20 bases left between them. Looked up from germline, CDR1 is SGHTA and CDR2 is FQGNSA. The CDR3 DNA is TGTGCCAGCAGCCCTGATCTTGTAGCGACCGGGACCCAGTACTTC. Residues: CASSPDLVATGTQYF.

The chain is built from TRBV2 and TRBJ1-5; TRBD1 matches 8 bases. Germline CDR1 and CDR2: SNHLY and FYNNEI. J lost 2 bases, V lost 6 bases, and 6 bases had no gene match. This CDR3 comprises 15 residues. CDR3 nucleotides: TGTGCCAGCAGGGGAGGACAGGGACGCAATCAGCCCCAGCATTTT. Protein product: CASRGGQGRNQPQHF.

The CDR3 spells CASSLRSHQARISGNTIYF. Written as DNA, the CDR3 is TGTGCCAGCAGTTTACGTTCTCACCAAGCGAGGATTTCTGGAAACACCATATATTTT. This chain connects TRBV27 to TRBJ1-3, with D hard to call. Germline values: CDR1 MNHEY, CDR2 SMNVEV (reference sequence). The CDR3 contains 19 residues. Trimming left V 2 bases short and J 1 base short, with 21 bases between.